This T cell receptor beta chain derives from a study of post-analysis software for immune sequencing data (dated by TCRdb to between 2015 and 2016). At the level of the whole study: Disease courses on record covered relapsing-remitting, secondary progressive and progressive-relapsing multiple sclerosis, though some patients had no subtype annotation. The patient repertoires were set against about 10 previously published healthy control repertoires from donors whose ages ranged from about 6 to 27 years. A subset of samples was prepared in parallel using single-end sample barcoding, then pooled and co-amplified after Illumina adapter ligation.

The study at large found these results: The control group was slightly older than the multiple sclerosis patient group. Direct clustering with F measure showed strong co-clustering of samples prepared in the same batch, prompting a batch-effect correction. Four or five TRBV segments, including TRBV5-6, TRBV5-1 and TRBV20-1, were significantly more frequent in patients than controls. Compared with controls, multiple sclerosis patients had significantly lower normalized Chao1 diversity, a finding suggesting substantial peripheral T-cell clonal expansion.

The CDR3 goes from the cysteine to the phenylalanine over 12 residues. Of the read, only the CDR3 DNA is kept; its 36 bases are in frame from base 1. CDR1 DFQATT and CDR2 SNEGSKA were looked up in the germline V gene (reference sequence). V loses 2 bases of germline sequence and J loses 8 bases, and the interval between the two ends is 11 bases. TCR beta repertoires were profiled from peripheral blood of over 10 young patients with multiple sclerosis to demonstrate the VDJtools post-analysis software. The patients with multiple sclerosis were children and adolescents between roughly 6 and 17 years of age. The library came from PCR. The sequencer was an Illumina HiSeq 2500. Unique molecular identifiers were incorporated into TCR beta cDNA libraries to reduce PCR and sequencing biases. Approximately 500,000 cDNA molecules were obtained per 1 to 10 million input T cells, so each molecule approximated one T cell. The patient libraries were prepared and sequenced with the same protocol used for the earlier healthy control dataset. Samples belonging to the same batch were prepared together, multiplexed and sequenced on a shared HiSeq lane. Per the authors' processing: MIGEC was used to process the raw barcoded reads, and molecular identifier groups with only a single read were discarded before consensus assembly and CDR3 extraction. Clonotype tables were post-analysed with VDJtools, normalizing diversity by down-sampling all datasets to the smallest sample size. To correct batch-related cross-sample contamination, repertoire overlap clustering matched CDR3 amino acid sequences but not nucleotide sequences. TCRdb cleaned the public reads at Q25 with fastp, built clones with MiXCR and kept in-frame beta chains. Identical CDR3 protein sequences are pooled into one entry, listed with their most common genes and DNA. TCRdb's processing, not the authors' own work, is the source of the V and J calls. The sample includes more than 500,000 distinct CDR3 sequences, with 30% to 40% observed a single time. 4.5% to 7.5% of the sample goes to the ten largest clones.

As to this clonotype: Its binding antigen is unknown. No qualities accompany the bases; no much larger clone lies one base away.

This receptor chain uses TRBV20-1 and TRBJ2-3; possibly the D gene is TRBD2, per 5 matching bases. This clonotype originated in a girl under 18 with multiple sclerosis. Source material: blood. The bases read TGCAGTGCTAGAATTTGGGCGGGTACGCAGTATTTT. Its protein reads: CSARIWAGTQYF.